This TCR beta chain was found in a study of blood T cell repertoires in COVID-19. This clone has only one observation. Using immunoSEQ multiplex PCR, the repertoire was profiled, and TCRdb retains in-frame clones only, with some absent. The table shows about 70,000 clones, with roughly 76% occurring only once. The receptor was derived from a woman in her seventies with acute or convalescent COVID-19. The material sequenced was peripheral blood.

CDR3 region: CASSLRDRGNYGYTF. Written as DNA, the CDR3 is TGTGCCAGCAGCCTCCGGGACAGGGGGAACTATGGCTACACCTTC. The chain uses TRBV7-8 and TRBJ1-2, with TRBD1 identical over 11 bases. This CDR3 region has 15 residues. CDR1 and CDR2 from the germline V gene are SGHVS and FQNEAQ. With V trimmed by 5 bases and J by 2 bases, 4 bases remained unmatched.